These T cell receptor beta chains were read from a single sample in a study of blood T cell repertoires in COVID-19. TCRdb's copy holds only in-frame clones and misses some; the assay was immunoSEQ multiplex PCR. The sample has 100,000 or so clones, about four fifths seen once. The sequencing sample was made of peripheral blood. These receptors all come from a woman aged 70-85 years with acute or convalescent COVID-19. CDR3s include the opening cysteine and the closing phenylalanine or tryptophan. The D gene is left open where the match is weak. Clone size, where shown, is once, few, many, or a class for clones that have expanded.

d_call clone_size j_call v_call cdr3_aa cdr3_nt
. few TRBJ2-2 TRBV29-1 CSVSGSSVMAGELFF TGCAGCGTTTCCGGGTCCTCGGTGATGGCCGGGGAGCTGTTTTTT
TRBD2 . TRBJ2-1 TRBV27 CASGLAGYNEQFF TGTGCCAGCGGACTAGCGGGGTACAATGAGCAGTTCTTC
TRBD2 . TRBJ2-5 TRBV9 CASSTSGGYETQYF TGTGCCAGCAGCACAAGCGGGGGGTATGAGACCCAGTACTTC
. . TRBJ2-1 TRBV5-6 CASSLTGEQFF TGTGCCAGCAGCCTGACGGGTGAGCAGTTCTTC
. . TRBJ2-5 TRBV14 CASSLSSNQETQYF TGTGCCAGCAGCCTCTCAAGCAACCAAGAGACCCAGTACTTC
. . TRBJ1-1 TRBV4-1 CASSQGPGHKNTEAFF TGCGCCAGCAGCCAAGGTCCGGGACACAAAAACACTGAAGCTTTCTTT
TRBD1 . TRBJ2-7 TRBV13 CASCARQGVNEQYF TGTGCCAGCTGCGCCCGACAGGGGGTGAACGAGCAGTACTTC
TRBD2 . TRBJ2-2 TRBV5-1 CASSSTSANTGELFF TGCGCCAGCAGCTCCACTAGCGCGAACACCGGGGAGCTGTTTTTT
. . TRBJ1-2 TRBV6-6 CASSPGHLGYGYTF TGTGCCAGCAGTCCGGGACACTTAGGGTATGGCTACACCTTC
TRBD1 . TRBJ1-1 TRBV19 CASSKDRVGNTEAFF TGTGCCAGTAGTAAGGACAGGGTCGGGAACACTGAAGCTTTCTTT
. . TRBJ1-2 TRBV28 CASSLGREAYGYTF TGTGCCAGCAGTTTGGGCAGGGAGGCCTATGGCTACACCTTC
TRBD1 . TRBJ2-5 TRBV7-2 CASSLVVFGQGDGTQYF TGTGCCAGCAGCTTAGTAGTTTTTGGGCAGGGGGACGGGACCCAGTACTTC
. . TRBJ2-1 TRBV7-2 CASSLVYGTEQFF TGTGCCAGCAGCTTAGTCTACGGGACAGAGCAGTTCTTC
. . TRBJ1-5 TRBV7-9 CASSPSPAGNQPQHF TGTGCCAGCAGCCCGAGTCCCGCGGGGAATCAGCCCCAGCATTTT
. few TRBJ1-2 TRBV6-1 CASSDRTPPPPLYGYTF TGTGCCAGCAGTGACAGGACACCCCCGCCGCCCCTCTATGGCTACACCTTC
TRBD1 few TRBJ1-4 TRBV9 CASSVGLQGTNEKLFF TGTGCCAGCAGCGTAGGCCTACAGGGGACTAATGAAAAACTGTTTTTT
TRBD2 . TRBJ2-3 TRBV6-2/TRBV6-3 CASSYPTSGRGTDTQYF TGTGCCAGCAGTTACCCTACTAGCGGGAGGGGGACGGATACGCAGTATTTT
. . TRBJ1-5 TRBV19 CASSIQAGGNQPQHF TGTGCCAGTAGTATTCAGGCGGGGGGCAATCAGCCCCAGCATTTT
TRBD2 . TRBJ2-7 TRBV6-1 CASSESGQAGGREQYF TGTGCCAGCAGTGAATCGGGGCAAGCGGGGGGACGCGAGCAGTACTTC
TRBD1 once TRBJ1-1 TRBV30 CAWSRGRGTEAFF TGTGCCTGGAGTAGGGGGCGCGGCACTGAAGCTTTCTTT
. . TRBJ2-2 TRBV4-3 CASSRLLASSGELFF TGCGCCAGCAGCCGACTTTTAGCGTCGTCCGGGGAGCTGTTTTTT
TRBD2 . TRBJ2-3 TRBV10-3 CAIPAGLAGGQKYF TGTGCCATCCCCGCTGGTCTAGCGGGGGGGCAGAAGTATTTT
. . TRBJ2-5 TRBV7-2 CASSYNRGGETQYF TGTGCCAGCAGCTATAACAGGGGAGGCGAGACCCAGTACTTC
. once TRBJ1-2 TRBV4-3 CASSQDVGQLYGYGYTF TGCGCCAGCAGCCAAGATGTTGGACAGTTGTATGGCTATGGCTACACCTTC
. few TRBJ1-2 TRBV12-5 CASGLVWGEGYTF TGTGCTAGTGGTTTGGTATGGGGAGAGGGCTACACCTTC
. . TRBJ1-2 TRBV30 CAWSKQGIKGYTF TGTGCCTGGAGCAAACAGGGAATCAAAGGCTACACCTTC
. . TRBJ1-6 TRBV27 CASSSDSGPYRSPLHF TGTGCCAGCAGTTCGGACAGTGGGCCGTATCGATCACCCCTCCACTTT
. . TRBJ1-5 TRBV19 CASSPLDSYPEPQHF TGTGCCAGTAGTCCCCTGGACAGCTACCCGGAGCCCCAGCATTTT
. . TRBJ1-5 TRBV11-2 CASSLDSVRSNQPQHF TGTGCCAGCAGCTTGGATTCTGTGAGGAGCAATCAGCCCCAGCATTTT
. few TRBJ1-5 TRBV7-2 CASSWWPSNQPQHF TGTGCCAGCAGCTGGTGGCCTAGCAATCAGCCCCAGCATTTT
TRBD1 . TRBJ2-4 TRBV30 CAWRNRGSIQYF TGTGCCTGGAGAAACAGGGGCAGCATTCAGTACTTC
TRBD1 . TRBJ1-1 TRBV5-1 CASSLARQGVDTEAFF TGCGCCAGCAGCTTGGCCCGACAGGGGGTGGACACTGAAGCTTTCTTT
TRBD2 . TRBJ2-7 TRBV7-2 CASSDLAGVYEQYF TGTGCCAGCAGCGACCTAGCGGGGGTCTACGAGCAGTACTTC
. . TRBJ1-1 TRBV15 CATSRGFGSEAFF TGTGCCACCAGCAGAGGGTTCGGGAGTGAAGCTTTCTTT
. . TRBJ2-5 TRBV19 CASSMGREETQYF TGTGCCAGTAGTATGGGCAGGGAAGAGACCCAGTACTTC
. . TRBJ1-3 TRBV21-1 CASSSTGGDTIYF TGTGCCAGCAGCTCGACAGGGGGGGACACCATATATTTT
. . TRBJ1-5 TRBV5-5 CASSLAGYSNQPQHF TGTGCCAGCAGCTTGGCGGGGTATAGCAATCAGCCCCAGCATTTT
TRBD1 . TRBJ1-5 TRBV19 CASSLTGISNQPQHF TGTGCCAGTAGCTTGACAGGGATAAGCAATCAGCCCCAGCATTTT
. . TRBJ2-1 TRBV4-3 CASSPANRDGWDEQFF TGCGCCAGCAGCCCGGCGAATCGGGATGGGTGGGATGAGCAGTTCTTC
. . TRBJ1-5 TRBV4-3 CASSQVGGQPQHF TGCGCCAGCAGCCAAGTAGGCGGTCAGCCCCAGCATTTT
TRBD1 . TRBJ2-7 TRBV7-2 CASSPDRVSYEQYF TGTGCCAGCAGCCCAGACAGGGTATCATACGAGCAGTACTTC
. . TRBJ1-2 TRBV18 CASSQGPPAVNYGYTF TGTGCCAGCTCGCAGGGGCCCCCCGCAGTTAATTATGGCTACACCTTC
. . TRBJ1-1 TRBV5-1 CASSLTGGDTEAFF TGCGCCAGCAGCTTGACTGGGGGGGACACTGAAGCTTTCTTT
. . TRBJ1-2 TRBV3-1/TRBV3-2 CASSRRDTRGSYGYTF TGTGCCAGCAGCCGCCGGGACACCCGAGGCAGCTATGGCTACACCTTC